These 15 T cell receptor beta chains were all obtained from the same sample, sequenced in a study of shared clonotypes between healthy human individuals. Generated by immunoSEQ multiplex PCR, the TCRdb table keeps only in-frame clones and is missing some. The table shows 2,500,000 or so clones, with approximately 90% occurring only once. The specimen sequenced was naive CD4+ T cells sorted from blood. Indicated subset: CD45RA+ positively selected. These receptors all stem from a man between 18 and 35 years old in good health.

CDR3 sequence (DNA): TGTGCCAGCAGCTATGGGCGAGATGAGCAGTTCTTC. Its translation: CASSYGRDEQFF. The J gene is TRBJ2-1, the V gene TRBV7-2; D is ambiguous. The CDR3 totals 12 residues. Germline CDR1 and CDR2: SGHTA and FQGNSA. V was cut by 4 bases and J by 8 bases, with 9 bases left in between.

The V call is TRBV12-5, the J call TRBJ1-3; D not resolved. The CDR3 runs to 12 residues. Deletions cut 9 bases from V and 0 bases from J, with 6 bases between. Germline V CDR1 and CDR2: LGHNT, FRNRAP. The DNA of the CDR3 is TGTGCTAGCCAAAGCTCTGGAAACACCATATATTTT. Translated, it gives CASQSSGNTIYF.

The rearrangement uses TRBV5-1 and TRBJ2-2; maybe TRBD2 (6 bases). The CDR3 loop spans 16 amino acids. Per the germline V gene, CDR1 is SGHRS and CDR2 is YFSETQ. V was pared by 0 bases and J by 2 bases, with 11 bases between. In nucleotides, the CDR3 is TGCGCCAGCAGCTTGGCCGGAGGGGTCAACACCGGGGAGCTGTTTTTT. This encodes CASSLAGGVNTGELFF. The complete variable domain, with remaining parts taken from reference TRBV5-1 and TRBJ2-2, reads KAGVTQTPRYLIKTRGQQVTLSCSPISGHRSVSWYQQTPGQGLQFLFEYFSETQRNKGNFPGRFSGRQFSNSRSEMNVSTLELGDSALYLCASSLAGGVNTGELFFGEGSRLTVL.

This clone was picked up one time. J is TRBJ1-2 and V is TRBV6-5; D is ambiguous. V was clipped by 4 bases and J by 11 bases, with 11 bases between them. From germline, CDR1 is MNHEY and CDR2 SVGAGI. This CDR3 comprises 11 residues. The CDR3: CASSLGGQYTF. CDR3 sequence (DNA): TGTGCCAGCAGTTTGGGAGGGCAGTACACCTTC.

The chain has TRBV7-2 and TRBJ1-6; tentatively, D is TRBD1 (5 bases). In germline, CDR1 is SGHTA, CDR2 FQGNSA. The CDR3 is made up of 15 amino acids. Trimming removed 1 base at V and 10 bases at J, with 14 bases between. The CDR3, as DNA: TGTGCCAGCAGCTTAGGGGGCCTCTGGGGATCACCCCTCCACTTT. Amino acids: CASSLGGLWGSPLHF. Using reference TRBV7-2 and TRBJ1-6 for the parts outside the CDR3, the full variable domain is GAGVSQSPSNKVTEKGKDVELRCDPISGHTALYWYRQSLGQGLEFLIYFQGNSAPDKSGLPSDRFSAERTGGSVSTLTIQRTQQEDSAVYLCASSLGGLWGSPLHFGNGTRLTVT.

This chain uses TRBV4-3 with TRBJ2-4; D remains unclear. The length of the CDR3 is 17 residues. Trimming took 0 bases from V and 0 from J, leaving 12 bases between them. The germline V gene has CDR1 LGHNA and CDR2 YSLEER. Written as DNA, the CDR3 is TGCGCCAGCAGCCAAGACCTGCCTGGCTTAGCCAAAAACATTCAGTACTTC. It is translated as CASSQDLPGLAKNIQYF.

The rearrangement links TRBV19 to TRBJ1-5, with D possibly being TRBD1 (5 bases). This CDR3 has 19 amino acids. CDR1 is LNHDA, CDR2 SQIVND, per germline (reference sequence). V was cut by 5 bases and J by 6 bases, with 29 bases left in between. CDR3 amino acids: CASSPYSGFSRTRSQPQHF. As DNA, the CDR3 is TGTGCCAGTAGTCCCTACTCAGGGTTTTCCAGGACCAGGAGTCAGCCCCAGCATTTT. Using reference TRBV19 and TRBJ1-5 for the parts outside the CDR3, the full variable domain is DGGITQSPKYLFRKEGQNVTLSCEQNLNHDAMYWYRQDPGQGLRLIYYSQIVNDFQKGDIAEGYSVSREKKESFPLTVTSAQKNPTAFYLCASSPYSGFSRTRSQPQHFGDGTRLSIL.

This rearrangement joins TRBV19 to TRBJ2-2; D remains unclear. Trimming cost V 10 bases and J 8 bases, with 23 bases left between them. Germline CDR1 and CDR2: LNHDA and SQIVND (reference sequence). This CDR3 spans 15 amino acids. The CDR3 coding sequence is TGTGCCACCCTGCCCCCGAGGCACGGAGTGGGGGAGCTGTTTTTT. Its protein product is CATLPPRHGVGELFF.

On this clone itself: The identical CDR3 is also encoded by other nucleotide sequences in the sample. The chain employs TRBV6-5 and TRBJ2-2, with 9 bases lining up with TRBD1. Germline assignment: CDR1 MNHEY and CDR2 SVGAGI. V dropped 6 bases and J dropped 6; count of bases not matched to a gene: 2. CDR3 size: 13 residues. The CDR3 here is CASRRQGAGELFF. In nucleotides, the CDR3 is TGTGCCAGCAGGCGACAGGGGGCCGGGGAGCTGTTTTTT.

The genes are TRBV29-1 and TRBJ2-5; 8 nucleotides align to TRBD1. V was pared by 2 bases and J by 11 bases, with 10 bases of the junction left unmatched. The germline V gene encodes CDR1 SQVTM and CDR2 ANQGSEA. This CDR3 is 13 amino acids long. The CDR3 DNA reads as TGCAGCGTTGAAAGGACAGGGTTTGGAGAGCAGTACTTC. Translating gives CSVERTGFGEQYF.

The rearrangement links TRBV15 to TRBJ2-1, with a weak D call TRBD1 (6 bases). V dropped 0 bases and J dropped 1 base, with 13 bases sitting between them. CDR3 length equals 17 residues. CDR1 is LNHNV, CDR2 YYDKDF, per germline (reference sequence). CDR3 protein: CATSRDRTGFSYNEQFF. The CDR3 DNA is TGTGCCACCAGCAGAGACCGTACAGGGTTTTCCTACAATGAGCAGTTCTTC.

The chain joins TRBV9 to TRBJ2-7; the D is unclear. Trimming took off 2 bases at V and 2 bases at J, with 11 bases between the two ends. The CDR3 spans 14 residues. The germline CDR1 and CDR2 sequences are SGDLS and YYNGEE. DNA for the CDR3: TGTGCCAGCAGCGTGAGCGAAAGCCCCTACGAGCAGTACTTC. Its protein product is CASSVSESPYEQYF.

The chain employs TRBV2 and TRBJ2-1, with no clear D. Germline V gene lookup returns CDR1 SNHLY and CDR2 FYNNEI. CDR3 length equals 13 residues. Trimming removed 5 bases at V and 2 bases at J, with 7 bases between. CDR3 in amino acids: CASSSETYNEQFF. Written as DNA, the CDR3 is TGTGCCAGCAGTTCGGAGACCTACAATGAGCAGTTCTTC.

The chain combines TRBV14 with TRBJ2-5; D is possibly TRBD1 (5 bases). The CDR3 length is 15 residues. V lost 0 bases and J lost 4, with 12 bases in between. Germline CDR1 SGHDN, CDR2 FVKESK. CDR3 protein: CASSQDVKRGETQYF. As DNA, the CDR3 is TGTGCCAGCAGCCAAGATGTCAAAAGGGGAGAGACCCAGTACTTC.

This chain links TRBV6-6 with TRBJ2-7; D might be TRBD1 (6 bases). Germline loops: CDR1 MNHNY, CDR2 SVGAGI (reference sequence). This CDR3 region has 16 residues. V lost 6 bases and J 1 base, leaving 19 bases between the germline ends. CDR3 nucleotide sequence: TGTGCCAGCAGCCCCCCCGGACAGCTAACATCCTACGAGCAGTACTTC. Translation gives CASSPPGQLTSYEQYF.